Sequencing of this TCR beta chain was carried out in a study of shared T cell receptors in the human thymus. Some clones are missing from TCRdb's copy, which holds only in-frame ones; the method was immunoSEQ multiplex PCR. This table has about 610,000 clones, around 89% appearing once. Germline CDR1 is SNHLY and CDR2 is FYNNEI. The J segment lost 6 bases and the V segment lost 6 bases, leaving 7 bases of the junction unmatched. The CDR3 consists of 13 residues. A further study also used this sample, focusing on human thymus T cells. That paper states: Thymic samples were excised during corrective heart operations. Thymic and blood repertoires showed apparently biased V and J gene usage.

Specimen: thymocytes. The source of this sequence is a boy less than two years old with a congenital heart defect. The rearrangement joins TRBV2 to TRBJ2-7; 8 bases fit TRBD1. This CDR3 reads CASSYGQGAEQYF. CDR3 coding DNA: TGTGCCAGCAGCTACGGACAGGGCGCCGAGCAGTACTTC.